The 17 T cell receptor beta chains below come from one sample, sequenced in a study of blood T cells in healthy people across ages. The authors ran a second PCR of about 7 to 12 cycles using a sample-barcoded 5' primer and a J-beta primer mix. TCRdb re-derived calls from the 5' RACE reads in MiXCR, one entry per CDR3 protein. The table lists 600,000 to 800,000 distinct CDR3 sequences, roughly 20% of them singletons, with around 3.4% in the top ten. Sample: blood. Receptors were obtained from a man in his 70s in good health.

CDR3 in DNA: TGTGCCAGCAGCTTCGACGGAGCCCGCACAGATACGCAGTATTTT. This sequence encodes CASSFDGARTDTQYF. This chain connects TRBV11-2 to TRBJ2-3; D not certain. CDR1 is SGHAT and CDR2 is FQNNGV in the germline V gene. V dropped 3 bases and J dropped 1 base, with 11 bases sitting between them. The length of the CDR3 is 15 residues.

This clonotype was counted between two and nine times. This sequence joins TRBV10-3 and TRBJ2-3; D ambiguous. Trimming shortened V by 3 bases and J by 7 bases, and 11 bases separated the two germline ends. Germline assignment: CDR1 ENHRY and CDR2 SYGVKD. The CDR3 has 13 residues. The CDR3 loop reads CAISDPDTNTQYF. The CDR3 nucleotides are TGTGCCATCAGTGATCCCGACACGAATACGCAGTATTTT.

The gene calls are TRBV6-2 or TRBV6-3 and TRBJ2-1; 8 bases are a match to TRBD1. Germline V gene data show CDR1 as MNHEY and CDR2 as SVGEGT. V trimming: 5 bases; J trimming: 8 bases; junction bases outside the gene matches: 5. This CDR3 comprises 13 residues. CDR3 nucleotide sequence: TGTGCCAGCAGTCTGGACAGGGCACATGAGCAGTTCTTC. Amino acid sequence: CASSLDRAHEQFF.

A few counts support this clonotype. V and J are TRBV3-1 and TRBJ2-5; D gene uncertain. Between the trimmed V and J ends, which lost 2 bases and 3 bases, there was a span of 4 bases. In germline, CDR1 is LGHDT, CDR2 YNNKEL (reference sequence). The CDR3 is 12 residues long. The CDR3 loop reads CASSQSEETQYF. CDR3 sequence (DNA): TGTGCCAGCAGCCAATCTGAAGAGACCCAGTACTTC.

With respect to this clonotype: A junction end diverges from the germline sequence, so it may reflect a read error. The chain has TRBV6-1 and TRBJ2-4, with 8 bases that match TRBD1. Germline-derived CDR1 and CDR2 are MNHNS and SASEGT. CDR3 size: 14 residues. In nucleotides, the CDR3 is TGTGCCAGCAGTGACAGGGGGCTCGAAAACATTCACTACTTC. This codes for CASSDRGLENIHYF.

This clonotype has just a few counts. V is TRBV6-5 and J is TRBJ2-7; D is perhaps TRBD2 (5 bases). The end of the DNA is better explained by TRBJ2-1, so the J call may be wrong. This CDR3 spans 13 amino acids. Germline assignment: CDR1 MNHEY and CDR2 SVGAGI. The CDR3 coding sequence is TGTGCCAGCAGTTTAGGACTTGGTAGTGAGCAGTTCTTC. It translates to CASSLGLGSEQFF.

The V and J genes are TRBV6-2 or TRBV6-3 and TRBJ2-4; 10 bases agree with TRBD1. Germline values: CDR1 MNHEY, CDR2 SVGEGT. Germline trimming cut 5 bases from V and 9 bases from J; bases unmatched to any gene: 19. The CDR3 length is 18 residues. CDR3 sequence reads: CASSKERDRGRFQVIQYF. The CDR3 region has the DNA TGTGCCAGCAGTAAAGAACGGGACAGGGGACGATTTCAGGTCATTCAGTACTTC.

The chain carries TRBV5-1 and TRBJ2-7, with a possible D match to TRBD1 (6 bases). V was clipped by 4 bases and J by 6 bases, with 14 bases between them. The CDR3 has 13 residues. The germline gives CDR1 SGHRS, CDR2 YFSETQ. In DNA, the CDR3 is TGCGCCAGCAGCACCGGACAGCTCCCCGAGCAGTACTTC. Protein product: CASSTGQLPEQYF.

A note on this clonotype: Being one base from a much bigger clone, this may be a read error. V gene TRBV5-1 combines with J gene TRBJ2-3, with D maybe TRBD2 (6 bases). The CDR3 length is 14 residues. In germline, CDR1 is SGHRS, CDR2 YFSETQ. The CDR3 reads CAISLVRDGDTQYF. In nucleotides, the CDR3 is TGCGCCATCAGCTTGGTGCGGGATGGAGATACGCAGTATTTT.

There are many counts of this clonotype. The V and J genes are TRBV25-1 and TRBJ2-1, with D possibly called TRBD1 or TRBD2 (5 bases each). Trimming pared 5 bases from V and 7 bases from J, leaving 15 bases between. Per germline, CDR1 MGHDK and CDR2 SYGVNS. This CDR3 is built from 14 residues. CDR3 residues: CASSQQTWGNEQFF. The DNA of the CDR3 is TGTGCCAGCAGTCAACAAACCTGGGGGAATGAGCAGTTCTTC.

This clonotype appeared a few times. The V and J genes are TRBV4-1 and TRBJ2-5; 7 bases line up with TRBD1. V dropped 2 bases and J dropped 1; count of bases not matched to a gene: 4. Germline V lookup: CDR1 MGHRA, CDR2 YSYEKL. The CDR3 runs to 15 residues. The CDR3 region is CASSQSGTAQETQYF. CDR3 nucleotides: TGCGCCAGCAGCCAAAGTGGGACAGCCCAAGAGACCCAGTACTTC.

This clonotype was counted a few times. Germline and junction disagree at one end, which may indicate a read error. The chain combines TRBV7-8 with TRBJ2-5, with 11 nucleotides matching TRBD2. The CDR3 consists of 18 residues. CDR1 is SGHVS, CDR2 FQNEAQ, per germline. CDR3 sequence: CVSSLRILAGAPQETQYF. In DNA form, the CDR3 reads TGTGTCAGCAGCTTGCGAATACTAGCGGGAGCCCCCCAAGAGACCCAGTACTTC. The full variable domain, its missing parts supplied by reference TRBV7-8 and TRBJ2-5, is GAGVSQSPRYKVAKRGQDVALRCDPISGHVSLFWYQQALGQGPEFLTYFQNEAQLDKSGLPSDRFFAERPEGSVSTLKIQRTQQEDSAVYLCVSSLRILAGAPQETQYFGPGTRLLVL.

This clonotype was seen a few times. V usage is TRBV20-1 and J usage is TRBJ2-1; D is unclear. The CDR3 spans 11 residues. The germline V gene encodes CDR1 DFQATT and CDR2 SNEGSKA (reference sequence). Trimming removed 4 bases from V and 4 bases from J, with 5 bases in between. Here the CDR3 DNA reads TGCAGTGCTAAACGGTACAATGAGCAGTTCTTC. It encodes CSAKRYNEQFF.

This clonotype was detected a few times. The V call is TRBV2, the J call TRBJ1-4, with D tentatively TRBD1 (5 bases). Per the germline V gene, CDR1 is SNHLY and CDR2 is FYNNEI. V dropped 5 bases and J dropped 7 bases, with 14 bases sitting between them. This CDR3 is built from 14 residues. The CDR3 protein is CASSTGRGGEKLFF. Here the CDR3 DNA reads TGTGCCAGCAGTACGGGAAGGGGTGGTGAAAAACTGTTTTTT.

The rearrangement links TRBV3-1 to TRBJ2-1; TRBD2 matches 8 bases. CDR3 size: 16 residues. Per the germline V gene, CDR1 is LGHDT and CDR2 is YNNKEL (reference sequence). V dropped 0 bases and J dropped 7; count of bases not matched to a gene: 8. The CDR3 reads CASSQDASGSPNEQFF. The CDR3 region has the DNA TGTGCCAGCAGCCAAGATGCAAGCGGGAGTCCTAATGAGCAGTTCTTC.

This clonotype was counted ten times or more. V usage is TRBV7-9 and J usage is TRBJ2-5; TRBD1 is a possible D gene (5 bases). The CDR3 is made up of 16 amino acids. In germline, CDR1 is SEHNR, CDR2 FQNEAQ (reference sequence). The germline V and J ends were trimmed by 1 base and 5 bases, with 17 bases remaining between them. Written as DNA, the CDR3 is TGTGCCAGCAGCTTAGGCCTCCTGGGGCTCGCCGAGACCCAGTACTTC. It codes for CASSLGLLGLAETQYF.

V and J are TRBV11-2 and TRBJ2-4; 10 bases map to TRBD2. Germline V gene sequence: CDR1 SGHAT, CDR2 FQNNGV. CDR3 length: 22 residues. Germline trimming cut 5 bases from V and 1 base from J; bases unmatched to any gene: 23. The CDR3: CASSEVAHRSGRVSGAKNIQYF. As DNA, the CDR3 is TGTGCCAGCAGCGAGGTGGCCCACCGAAGCGGGAGGGTGAGTGGTGCCAAAAACATTCAGTACTTC.